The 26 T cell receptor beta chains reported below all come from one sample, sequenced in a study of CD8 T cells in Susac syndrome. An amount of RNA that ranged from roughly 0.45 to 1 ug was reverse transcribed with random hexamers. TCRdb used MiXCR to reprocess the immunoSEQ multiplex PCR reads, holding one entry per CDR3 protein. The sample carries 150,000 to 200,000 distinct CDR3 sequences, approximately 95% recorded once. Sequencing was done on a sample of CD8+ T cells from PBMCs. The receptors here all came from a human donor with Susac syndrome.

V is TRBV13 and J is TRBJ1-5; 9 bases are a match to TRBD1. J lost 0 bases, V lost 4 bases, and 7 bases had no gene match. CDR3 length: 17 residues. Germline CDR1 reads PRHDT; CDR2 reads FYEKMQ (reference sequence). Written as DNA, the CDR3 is TGTGCCAGCAGCTATACAGGGGGCTCATATAGCAATCAGCCCCAGCATTTT. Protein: CASSYTGGSYSNQPQHF.

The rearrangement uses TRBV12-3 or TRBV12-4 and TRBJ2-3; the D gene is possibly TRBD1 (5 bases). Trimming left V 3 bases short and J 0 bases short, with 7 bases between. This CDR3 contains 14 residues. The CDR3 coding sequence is TGTGCCAGCAGTTTTTACAGGAGCACAGATACGCAGTATTTT. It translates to CASSFYRSTDTQYF.

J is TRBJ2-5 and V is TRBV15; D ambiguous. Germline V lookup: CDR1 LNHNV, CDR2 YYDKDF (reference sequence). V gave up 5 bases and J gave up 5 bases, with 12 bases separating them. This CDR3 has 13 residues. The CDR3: CATSSPPEETQYF. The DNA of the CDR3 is TGTGCCACCAGCTCCCCTCCCGAGGAGACCCAGTACTTC. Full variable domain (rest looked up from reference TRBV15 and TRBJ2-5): DAMVIQNPRYQVTQFGKPVTLSCSQTLNHNVMYWYQQKSSQAPKLLFHYYDKDFNNEADTPDNFQSRRPNTSFCFLDIRSPGLGDTAMYLCATSSPPEETQYFGPGTRLLVL.

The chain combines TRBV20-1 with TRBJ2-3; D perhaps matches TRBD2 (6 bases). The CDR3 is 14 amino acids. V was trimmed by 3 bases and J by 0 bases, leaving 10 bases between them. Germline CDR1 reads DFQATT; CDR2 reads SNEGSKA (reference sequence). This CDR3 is CSASPSGSTDTQYF. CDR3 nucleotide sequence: TGCAGTGCTAGTCCCAGCGGGAGCACAGATACGCAGTATTTT.

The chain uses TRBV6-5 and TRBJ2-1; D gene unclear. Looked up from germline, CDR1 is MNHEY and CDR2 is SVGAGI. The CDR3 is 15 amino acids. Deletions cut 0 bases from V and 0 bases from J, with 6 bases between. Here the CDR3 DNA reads TGTGCCAGCAGTTACTCTCCCAGCTCCTACAATGAGCAGTTCTTC. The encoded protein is CASSYSPSSYNEQFF.

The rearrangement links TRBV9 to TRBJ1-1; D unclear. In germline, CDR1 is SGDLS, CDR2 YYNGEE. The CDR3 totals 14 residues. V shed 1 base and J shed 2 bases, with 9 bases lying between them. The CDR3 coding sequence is TGTGCCAGCAGCGTAAAGGGCGGAAACACTGAAGCTTTCTTT. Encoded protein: CASSVKGGNTEAFF. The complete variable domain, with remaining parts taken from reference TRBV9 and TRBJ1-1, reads DSGVTQTPKHLITATGQRVTLRCSPRSGDLSVYWYQQSLDQGLQFLIQYYNGEERAKGNILERFSAQQFPDLHSELNLSSLELGDSALYFCASSVKGGNTEAFFGQGTRLTVV.

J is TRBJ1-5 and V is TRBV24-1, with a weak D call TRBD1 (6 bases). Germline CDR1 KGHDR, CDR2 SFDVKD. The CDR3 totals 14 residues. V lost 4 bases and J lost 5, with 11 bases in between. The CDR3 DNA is TGTGCCACCAGTGACCTGGACAGTTATCAGCCCCAGCATTTT. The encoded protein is CATSDLDSYQPQHF.

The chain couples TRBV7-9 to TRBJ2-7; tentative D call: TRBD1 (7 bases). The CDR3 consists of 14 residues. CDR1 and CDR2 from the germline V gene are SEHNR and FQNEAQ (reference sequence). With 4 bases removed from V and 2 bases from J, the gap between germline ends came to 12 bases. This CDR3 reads CASSWGDRAYEQYF. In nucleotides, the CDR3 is TGTGCCAGCAGCTGGGGGGACAGAGCCTACGAGCAGTACTTC.

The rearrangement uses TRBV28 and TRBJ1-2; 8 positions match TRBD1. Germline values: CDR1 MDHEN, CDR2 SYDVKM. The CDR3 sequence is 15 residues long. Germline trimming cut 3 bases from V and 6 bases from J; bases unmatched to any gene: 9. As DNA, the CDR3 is TGTGCCAGCAGTTTCCTGCTGGCAGGGGGCAATGGCTACACCTTC. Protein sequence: CASSFLLAGGNGYTF.

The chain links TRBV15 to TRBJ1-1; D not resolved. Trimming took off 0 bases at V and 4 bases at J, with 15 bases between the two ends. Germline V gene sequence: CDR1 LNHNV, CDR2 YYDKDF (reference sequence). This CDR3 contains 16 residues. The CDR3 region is CATSRDNQRVGTEAFF. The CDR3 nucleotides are TGTGCCACCAGCAGAGATAACCAGCGGGTGGGCACTGAAGCTTTCTTT.

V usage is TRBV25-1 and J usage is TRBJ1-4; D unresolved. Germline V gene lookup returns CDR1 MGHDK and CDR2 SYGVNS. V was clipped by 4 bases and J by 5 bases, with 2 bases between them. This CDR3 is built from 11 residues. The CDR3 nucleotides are TGTGCCAGCAGTGGAAATGAAAAACTGTTTTTT. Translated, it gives CASSGNEKLFF.

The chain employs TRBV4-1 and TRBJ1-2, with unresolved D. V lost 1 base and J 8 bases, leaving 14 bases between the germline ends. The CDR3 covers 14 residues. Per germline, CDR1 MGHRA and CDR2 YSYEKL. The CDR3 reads CASSQVAGTGGYTF. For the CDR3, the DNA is TGCGCCAGCAGCCAAGTGGCCGGCACGGGGGGCTACACCTTC.

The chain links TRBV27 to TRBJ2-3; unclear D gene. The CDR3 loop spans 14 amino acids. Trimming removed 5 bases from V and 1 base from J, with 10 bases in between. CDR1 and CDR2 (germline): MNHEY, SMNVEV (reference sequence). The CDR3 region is CASSPWAGTDTQYF. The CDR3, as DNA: TGTGCCAGCAGTCCCTGGGCCGGCACAGATACGCAGTATTTT.

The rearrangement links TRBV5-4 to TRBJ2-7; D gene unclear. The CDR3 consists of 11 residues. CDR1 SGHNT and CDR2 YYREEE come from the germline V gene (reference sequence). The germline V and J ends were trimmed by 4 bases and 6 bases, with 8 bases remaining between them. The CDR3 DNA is TGTGCCAGCAGCCTAGAAGCCGAGCAGTACTTC. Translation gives CASSLEAEQYF.

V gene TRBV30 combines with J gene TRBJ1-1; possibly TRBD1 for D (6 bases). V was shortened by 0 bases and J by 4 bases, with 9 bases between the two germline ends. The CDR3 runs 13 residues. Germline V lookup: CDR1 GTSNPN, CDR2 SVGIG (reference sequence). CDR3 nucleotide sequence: TGTGCCTGGAGTGTATCGGACAGCACTGAAGCTTTCTTT. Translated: CAWSVSDSTEAFF.

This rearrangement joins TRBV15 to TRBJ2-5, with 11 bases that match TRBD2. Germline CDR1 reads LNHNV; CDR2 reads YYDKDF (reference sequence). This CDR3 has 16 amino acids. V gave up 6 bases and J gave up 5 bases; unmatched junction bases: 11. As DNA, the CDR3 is TGTGCCACCAGTAGCGGGAGGGCCCGATTTCCGGAGACCCAGTACTTC. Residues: CATSSGRARFPETQYF.

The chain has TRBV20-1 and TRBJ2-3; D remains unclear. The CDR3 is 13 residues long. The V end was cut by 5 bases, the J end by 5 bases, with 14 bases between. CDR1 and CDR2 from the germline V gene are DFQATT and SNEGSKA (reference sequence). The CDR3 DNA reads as TGCAGTGCTGGATTGGGAAGTCTAGATACGCAGTATTTT. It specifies CSAGLGSLDTQYF.

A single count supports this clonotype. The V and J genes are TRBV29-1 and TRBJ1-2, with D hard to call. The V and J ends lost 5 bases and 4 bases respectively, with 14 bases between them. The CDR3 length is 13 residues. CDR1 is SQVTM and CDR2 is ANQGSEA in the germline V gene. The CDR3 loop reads CSVFTATSYGYTF. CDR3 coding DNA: TGCAGCGTTTTTACAGCAACTAGCTATGGCTACACCTTC.

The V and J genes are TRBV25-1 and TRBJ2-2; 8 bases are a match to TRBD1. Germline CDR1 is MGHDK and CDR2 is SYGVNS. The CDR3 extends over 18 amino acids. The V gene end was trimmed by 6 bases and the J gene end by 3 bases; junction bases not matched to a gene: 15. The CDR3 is CASRTIRTGYGDTGELFF. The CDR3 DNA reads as TGTGCCAGCAGAACAATCCGGACAGGGTACGGGGACACCGGGGAGCTGTTTTTT.

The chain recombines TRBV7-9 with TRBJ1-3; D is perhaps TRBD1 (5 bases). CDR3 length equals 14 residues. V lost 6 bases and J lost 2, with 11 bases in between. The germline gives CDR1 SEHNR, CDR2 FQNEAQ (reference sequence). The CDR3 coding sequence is TGTGCCAGCAGGGACGGGACGGCTGGAAACACCATATATTTT. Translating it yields CASRDGTAGNTIYF.

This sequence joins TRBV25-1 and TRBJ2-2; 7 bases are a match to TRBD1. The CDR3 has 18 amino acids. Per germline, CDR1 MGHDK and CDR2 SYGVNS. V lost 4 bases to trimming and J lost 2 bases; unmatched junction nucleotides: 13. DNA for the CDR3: TGTGCCAGCAGTGCCCGGACAGGTACTTCTTTCAACACCGGGGAGCTGTTTTTT. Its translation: CASSARTGTSFNTGELFF.

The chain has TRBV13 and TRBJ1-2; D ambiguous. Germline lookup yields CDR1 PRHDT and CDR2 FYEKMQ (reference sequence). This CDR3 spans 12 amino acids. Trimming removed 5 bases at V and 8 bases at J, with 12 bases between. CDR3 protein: CASSLPGGGYTF. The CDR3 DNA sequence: TGTGCCAGCAGCCTCCCAGGCGGGGGCTACACCTTC.

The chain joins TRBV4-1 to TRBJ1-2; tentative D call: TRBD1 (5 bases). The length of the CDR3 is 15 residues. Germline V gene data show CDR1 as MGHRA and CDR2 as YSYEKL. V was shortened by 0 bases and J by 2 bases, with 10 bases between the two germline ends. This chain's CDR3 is CASSQDVGVNYGYTF. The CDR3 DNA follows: TGCGCCAGCAGCCAAGATGTGGGGGTAAACTATGGCTACACCTTC.

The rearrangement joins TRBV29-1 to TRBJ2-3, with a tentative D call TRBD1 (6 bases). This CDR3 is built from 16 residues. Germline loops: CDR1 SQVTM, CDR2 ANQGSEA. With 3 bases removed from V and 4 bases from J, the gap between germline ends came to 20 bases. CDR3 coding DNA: TGCAGCGTTGACCAGGGGACGCGGCCCGATGCAGATACGCAGTATTTT. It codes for CSVDQGTRPDADTQYF.

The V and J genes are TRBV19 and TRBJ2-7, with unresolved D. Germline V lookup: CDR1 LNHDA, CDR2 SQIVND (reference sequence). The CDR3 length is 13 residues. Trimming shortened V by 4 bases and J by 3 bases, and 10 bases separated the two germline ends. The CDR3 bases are TGTGCCAGTAGTAGAAACATAAACTACGAGCAGTACTTC. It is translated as CASSRNINYEQYF.

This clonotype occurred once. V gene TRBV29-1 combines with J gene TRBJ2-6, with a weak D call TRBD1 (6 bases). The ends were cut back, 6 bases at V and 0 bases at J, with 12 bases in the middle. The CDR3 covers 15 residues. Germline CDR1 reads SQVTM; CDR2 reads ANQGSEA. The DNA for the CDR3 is TGCAGCGTAGCACAGGGTAACTCTGGGGCCAACGTCCTGACTTTC. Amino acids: CSVAQGNSGANVLTF.